The 21 T cell receptor beta chains presented below share a single source sample, sequenced in a study of radiotherapy plus CTLA-4 blockade in lung cancer. Only in-frame clones appear in the TCRdb table, and some are missing; sequencing was by immunoSEQ multiplex PCR. Among 70,000 to 90,000 clones listed, 85% to 90% were seen once. The sample consisted of peripheral blood, taken from a patient treated with radiotherapy plus ipilimumab. The receptors were sampled from a human donor with non-small cell lung cancer who had stable disease on radiotherapy plus ipilimumab.

V is TRBV25-1 and J is TRBJ2-1; 12 positions match TRBD2. This CDR3 is 16 amino acids long. V lost 3 bases and J lost 3; bases outside the gene matches: 3. From germline, CDR1 is MGHDK and CDR2 SYGVNS. As DNA, the CDR3 is TGTGCCAGCAGTGACCTAGCGGGAGGGGACTACAATGAGCAGTTCTTC. Amino acid sequence: CASSDLAGGDYNEQFF.

V is TRBV2 and J is TRBJ1-6, with no clear D. Per germline, CDR1 SNHLY and CDR2 FYNNEI. V was clipped by 5 bases and J by 7 bases, with 12 bases between them. The CDR3 has 14 amino acids. CDR3 residues: CASSSDERNSPLHF. CDR3 DNA sequence: TGTGCCAGCAGTTCCGATGAGAGGAATTCACCCCTCCACTTT.

The V gene is TRBV7-2, the J gene TRBJ2-1, with D possibly being TRBD1 or TRBD2 (5 bases each). V was shortened by 2 bases and J by 0 bases, with 11 bases between the two germline ends. In germline, CDR1 is SGHTA, CDR2 FQGNSA. The CDR3 spans 16 residues. CDR3 region: CASSLRGVGSYNEQFF. CDR3 bases: TGTGCCAGCAGCTTAAGGGGAGTAGGCTCCTACAATGAGCAGTTCTTC. The whole variable domain, remainder taken from reference TRBV7-2 and TRBJ2-1, is GAGVSQSPSNKVTEKGKDVELRCDPISGHTALYWYRQSLGQGLEFLIYFQGNSAPDKSGLPSDRFSAERTGGSVSTLTIQRTQQEDSAVYLCASSLRGVGSYNEQFFGPGTRLTVL.

The chain recombines TRBV6-1 with TRBJ2-3, with TRBD1 matching 7 bases. This CDR3 contains 21 residues. The V and J ends lost 2 bases and 3 bases, in that order; junction bases with no gene match: 23. Germline CDR1 reads MNHNS; CDR2 reads SASEGT. CDR3: CASSELAGRQGRRVRTDTQYF. For the CDR3, the DNA is TGTGCCAGCAGTGAACTAGCAGGGAGACAGGGAAGGCGGGTGAGGACAGATACGCAGTATTTT.

The rearrangement links TRBV18 to TRBJ2-5, with D perhaps matching TRBD1 (6 bases). This CDR3 spans 16 amino acids. The germline V and J ends were trimmed by 3 bases and 2 bases, with 16 bases remaining between them. Germline CDR1 is KGHSH and CDR2 is LQKENI. Written as DNA, the CDR3 is TGTGCCAGCTCACCTATGACAGGACGGATACAAGAGACCCAGTACTTC. Translated: CASSPMTGRIQETQYF.

The chain combines TRBV7-6 with TRBJ2-3; TRBD1 matches at 9 bases. The CDR3 runs 13 residues. V lost 7 bases to trimming and J lost 5 bases; unmatched junction nucleotides: 4. Germline CDR1 reads SGHVS; CDR2 reads FNYEAQ. CDR3 in amino acids: CASNPTGGDTQYF. Written as DNA, the CDR3 is TGTGCCAGCAACCCGACAGGGGGAGATACGCAGTATTTT.

CDR3 loop: CASSLWGTGNADTQYF. The CDR3 bases are TGTGCCAGCAGTTTATGGGGAACGGGAAACGCAGATACGCAGTATTTT. This rearrangement joins TRBV28 to TRBJ2-3; D is possibly TRBD2 (5 bases). The germline gives CDR1 MDHEN, CDR2 SYDVKM. Trimming removed 0 bases from V and 4 bases from J, with 14 bases in between. The CDR3 consists of 16 residues.

The rearrangement joins TRBV6-1 to TRBJ1-2; D gene ambiguous. CDR3 size: 13 residues. V lost 1 base, J lost 4 bases, and 7 bases lay in between. Germline CDR1 MNHNS, CDR2 SASEGT. CDR3 in amino acids: CASSEGGSYGYTF. CDR3 bases: TGTGCCAGCAGTGAAGGGGGTAGCTATGGCTACACCTTC.

The gene calls are TRBV7-2 and TRBJ1-5, with unresolved D. Germline V gives CDR1 SGHTA, CDR2 FQGNSA. The CDR3 has 15 amino acids. The V gene lost 5 bases and the J gene lost 4 bases, with 15 bases spanning the gap. The CDR3 nucleotides are TGTGCCAGCAGCCCGGTGAGTGGGTTAAATCAGCCCCAGCATTTT. Translating gives CASSPVSGLNQPQHF.

The rearrangement joins TRBV29-1 to TRBJ2-2; the D gene is possibly TRBD2 (6 bases). The CDR3 has 13 amino acids. V lost 4 bases and J 7 bases, leaving 13 bases between the germline ends. The germline V gene encodes CDR1 SQVTM and CDR2 ANQGSEA. This CDR3 reads CSVGGRIGGELFF. DNA of the CDR3: TGCAGCGTTGGGGGGAGGATTGGCGGGGAGCTGTTTTTT.

The chain couples TRBV7-2 to TRBJ1-5; 10 nucleotides line up with TRBD1. In germline, CDR1 is SGHTA, CDR2 FQGNSA. The J segment lost 1 base and the V segment lost 5 bases, leaving 2 bases of the junction unmatched. The CDR3 has 15 residues. The CDR3 nucleotides read TGTGCCAGCAGCCAGGGACAGGGGAGCAATCAGCCCCAGCATTTT. Protein: CASSQGQGSNQPQHF. Full variable domain (rest looked up from reference TRBV7-2 and TRBJ1-5): GAGVSQSPSNKVTEKGKDVELRCDPISGHTALYWYRQSLGQGLEFLIYFQGNSAPDKSGLPSDRFSAERTGGSVSTLTIQRTQQEDSAVYLCASSQGQGSNQPQHFGDGTRLSIL.

This rearrangement joins TRBV5-1 to TRBJ1-4; TRBD1 matches at 7 bases. The CDR3 is made up of 17 amino acids. J gave up 1 base and V 3 bases, and 9 bases lay outside the gene matches. CDR1 is SGHRS and CDR2 is YFSETQ in the germline V gene. CDR3 nucleotides: TGCGCCAGCAGCTCCGGTCAATACAGGGGAACTAATGAAAAACTGTTTTTT. The encoded protein is CASSSGQYRGTNEKLFF.

The V and J genes are TRBV9 and TRBJ2-2; a possible D gene is TRBD2 (6 bases). The V and J ends lost 0 bases and 0 bases respectively, with 12 bases between them. In germline, CDR1 is SGDLS, CDR2 YYNGEE. CDR3 length: 17 amino acids. CDR3 sequence reads: CASSVAGPGANTGELFF. For the CDR3, the DNA is TGTGCCAGCAGCGTAGCGGGGCCGGGGGCGAACACCGGGGAGCTGTTTTTT. Full variable domain (outside the CDR3, taken from reference TRBV9 and TRBJ2-2): DSGVTQTPKHLITATGQRVTLRCSPRSGDLSVYWYQQSLDQGLQFLIQYYNGEERAKGNILERFSAQQFPDLHSELNLSSLELGDSALYFCASSVAGPGANTGELFFGEGSRLTVL.

The chain has TRBV7-6 and TRBJ2-1; either TRBD1 or TRBD2 may fit D (6 bases each). Germline V gene lookup returns CDR1 SGHVS and CDR2 FNYEAQ. The CDR3 is made up of 15 amino acids. V lost 5 bases and J lost 2, with 13 bases in between. The CDR3 protein is CASSRGTPTYNEQFF. The CDR3 nucleotides read TGTGCCAGCAGCCGCGGGACACCCACCTACAATGAGCAGTTCTTC.

The rearrangement links TRBV7-3 to TRBJ2-2; weak D call: TRBD1 (6 bases). The CDR3 consists of 15 residues. Germline loops: CDR1 SGHTA, CDR2 FQGTGA. V lost 5 bases and J 0 bases, leaving 10 bases between the germline ends. The CDR3 region is CASSPGATNTGELFF. In nucleotides, the CDR3 is TGTGCCAGCAGCCCAGGGGCTACGAACACCGGGGAGCTGTTTTTT.

The V call is TRBV9, the J call TRBJ2-7; D gene unclear. CDR1 is SGDLS and CDR2 is YYNGEE in the germline V gene. V lost 4 bases and J 1 base, leaving 3 bases between the germline ends. This CDR3 is 11 amino acids long. The CDR3 protein is CASSSSYEQYF. CDR3 in DNA: TGTGCCAGCAGCTCTTCCTACGAGCAGTACTTC.

This clone was counted only a few times. The chain couples TRBV28 to TRBJ2-1; perhaps TRBD2 as D (6 bases). The CDR3 is made up of 17 amino acids. Germline CDR1 reads MDHEN; CDR2 reads SYDVKM. V shed 6 bases and J shed 2 bases, with 20 bases lying between them. The CDR3 region is CASSPMAGTPTYNEQFF. DNA of the CDR3: TGTGCCAGCAGCCCAATGGCCGGGACTCCTACCTACAATGAGCAGTTCTTC.

V usage is TRBV5-1 and J usage is TRBJ2-5, with 7 nucleotides matching TRBD2. The CDR3 runs 17 residues. The trim removed 0 bases at V and 9 bases at J, leaving 17 bases unmatched. Per germline, CDR1 SGHRS and CDR2 YFSETQ. The CDR3 loop is CASSLAFPGTTRVSQYF. CDR3 DNA: TGCGCCAGCAGCTTGGCCTTTCCCGGGACTACACGGGTGTCCCAGTACTTC.

CDR3 loop: CASSPTGVNQPQHF. The CDR3 coding sequence is TGTGCCAGTAGTCCGACAGGGGTTAATCAGCCCCAGCATTTT. The V gene is TRBV19, the J gene TRBJ1-5; TRBD1 agrees at 8 bases. Trimming at V came to 5 bases and at J to 4 bases, leaving 4 bases not matched to a gene. This CDR3 spans 14 amino acids. The V gene's germline CDR1 is LNHDA and CDR2 SQIVND (reference sequence).

This clone was seen a few times. The genes are TRBV7-3 and TRBJ2-3; 11 nucleotides agree with TRBD2. The CDR3 runs 15 residues. Germline V gene lookup returns CDR1 SGHTA and CDR2 FQGTGA. V was clipped by 3 bases and J by 4 bases; unmatched bases: 3. Here the CDR3 reads CASSFLAGGADTQYF. Here the CDR3 DNA reads TGTGCCAGCAGCTTTCTAGCGGGAGGTGCAGATACGCAGTATTTT. The full variable domain, in which reference TRBV7-3 and TRBJ2-3 provide the parts outside the CDR3, is GAGVSQTPSNKVTEKGKYVELRCDPISGHTALYWYRQSLGQGPEFLIYFQGTGAADDSGLPNDRFFAVRPEGSVSTLKIQRTERGDSAVYLCASSFLAGGADTQYFGPGTRLTVL.

This clone appeared a single time. This rearrangement joins TRBV5-1 to TRBJ1-1, with a possible D match to TRBD1 (5 bases). The CDR3 extends over 14 amino acids. Germline V gene sequence: CDR1 SGHRS, CDR2 YFSETQ. Trimming removed 4 bases from V and 3 bases from J, with 13 bases in between. The CDR3 nucleotides are TGCGCCAGCAGCGGCGGGACCCCGGACACTGAAGCTTTCTTT. Amino acids: CASSGGTPDTEAFF.